The T cell receptor (beta chain) described here comes from a study of naive and memory T cell subsets. Study-wide findings and caveats: Potentially, T cell activation and differentiation skew this RNA-based measurement.

TCR cDNA received a 3' ligated oligonucleotide that carried a UMI. Adult healthy volunteers gave 2.5 ml peripheral blood for whole-blood RNA. Input was roughly 1 to 1000 ng of DNase-treated total RNA without cell sorting. This clonotype showed up many times. Its antigen is still unknown. J lost 6 bases, V lost 7 bases, and 10 bases had no gene match. This CDR3 comprises 14 residues. Germline lookup yields CDR1 GTSNPN and CDR2 SVGIG (reference sequence). The SP2 primer and nested alpha and beta constant region primers amplified ligated cDNA in four rounds. For blood and skin samples, reverse transcription used TCR alpha and beta constant primers. TCRdb reprocessed the 5' RACE reads via MiXCR and lists one record per CDR3 protein. The table lists 50,000 to 65,000 distinct CDR3 sequences, under 10% of them singletons.

The clonotype originates from a female donor in good health. The chain carries TRBV30 and TRBJ1-5, with 9 bases matching TRBD1. The CDR3 region is CAYGQGKTGQPQHF. CDR3 DNA sequence: TGTGCCTACGGACAGGGGAAGACGGGTCAGCCCCAGCATTTT.